The 30 T cell receptor beta chains below were found in one sample sequenced in a study of vaccination effects on CD4 cells after COVID-19. The method was immunoSEQ multiplex PCR; TCRdb's version includes in-frame clones alone and lacks a portion of them. The sample has about 59,000 clones, about 78% seen once; the top ten hold 1.5% to 2%. Their antigens are not known. Prior to sequencing, the ViraFEST assay stimulated PBMC with viral peptide pools, which expanded the antigen-specific CD4+ T cells. Subsequent to roughly 9 days of culture, CD4+ T cells were isolated. The vaccine given was either BNT162b2 or mRNA-1273, in two doses. Sequencing used CD4+ T cells from PBMCs cultured with HCoV-OC43 spike peptides, obtained after COVID-19 vaccination. The subset was: HCoV-OC43 spike overlapping peptide pool stimulation. The receptors were gathered from a human donor who received a COVID-19 vaccine.

This chain uses TRBV5-6 with TRBJ1-4; TRBD1 might be the D (6 bases). From germline, CDR1 is SGHDT and CDR2 YYEEEE. V was trimmed by 0 bases and J by 8 bases, leaving 14 bases between them. CDR3 length equals 15 residues. The CDR3 DNA is TGTGCCAGCAGCTTGGGGGCGGCAGGGGAAGAAAAACTGTTTTTT. As protein: CASSLGAAGEEKLFF.

The chain uses TRBV29-1 and TRBJ2-3, with 8 nucleotides matching TRBD1. Germline V lookup: CDR1 SQVTM, CDR2 ANQGSEA. The V and J ends lost 4 bases and 4 bases, in that order; junction bases with no gene match: 10. This CDR3 contains 15 residues. CDR3 amino acids: CSVAFRGRAADTQYF. CDR3 coding DNA: TGCAGCGTTGCCTTCAGGGGGCGCGCCGCAGATACGCAGTATTTT.

CDR3 loop: CASSLGQGANYGYTF. CDR3 nucleotides: TGCGCCAGCAGCTTGGGACAGGGGGCGAACTATGGCTACACCTTC. The chain combines TRBV5-1 with TRBJ1-2, with 10 bases aligning to TRBD1. Germline CDR1 is SGHRS and CDR2 is YFSETQ. The CDR3 contains 15 residues. V was clipped by 0 bases and J by 2 bases; unmatched bases: 1.

The chain combines TRBV12-3 or TRBV12-4 with TRBJ1-1; D possibly corresponds to TRBD1 (6 bases). The CDR3 sequence is 13 residues long. The V end lost 6 bases, the J end lost 3 bases, and 11 bases lay between the germline ends. CDR3 in amino acids: CASSRGLDTEAFF. CDR3 DNA sequence: TGTGCCAGCAGCAGGGGCTTGGACACTGAAGCTTTCTTT.

The gene calls are TRBV6-2 or TRBV6-3 and TRBJ2-2; D is unresolved. CDR3 length equals 15 residues. Germline V gives CDR1 MNHEY, CDR2 SVGEGT. The V end was cut by 2 bases, the J end by 0 bases, with 7 bases between. The CDR3 loop reads CASSYGQANTGELFF. The DNA for the CDR3 is TGTGCCAGCAGTTACGGGCAGGCGAACACCGGGGAGCTGTTTTTT.

The chain employs TRBV24-1 and TRBJ2-7; 11 bases fit TRBD1. This CDR3 has 18 residues. V trimming: 5 bases; J trimming: 5 bases; junction bases outside the gene matches: 16. CDR1 and CDR2 from the germline V gene are KGHDR and SFDVKD. The CDR3 here is CATSVPGQGGSEGDEQYV. The CDR3 DNA is TGTGCCACCAGTGTCCCGGGACAGGGGGGGTCAGAGGGAGACGAGCAGTACGTC.

This clone was seen a single time. The chain uses TRBV7-7 and TRBJ2-3; 8 bases agree with TRBD2. The CDR3 contains 16 residues. The V segment lost 5 bases and the J segment 7 bases; nucleotides outside the gene matches: 14. Germline values: CDR1 SSHAT, CDR2 FNYEAQ (reference sequence). CDR3 residues: CASSPGIGGGGHTQYF. The CDR3, as DNA: TGTGCCAGCAGCCCGGGCATCGGGGGGGGCGGTCATACGCAGTATTTT.

This chain links TRBV7-3 with TRBJ2-1; no reliable D call. V lost 3 bases, J lost 4 bases, and 13 bases lay in between. CDR1 is SGHTA and CDR2 is FQGTGA in the germline V gene. CDR3 length equals 15 residues. Here the CDR3 DNA reads TGTGCCAGCAGCTTTTTTCTCGGCGCATACAATGAGCAGTTCTTC. Translated, it gives CASSFFLGAYNEQFF.

The V and J genes are TRBV2 and TRBJ2-1; the D call may be TRBD1 or TRBD2 (6 bases each). Germline lookup yields CDR1 SNHLY and CDR2 FYNNEI. The CDR3 runs to 13 residues. With 5 bases removed from V and 8 bases from J, the gap between germline ends came to 13 bases. The CDR3 DNA sequence: TGTGCCAGCAGTCCGAGGGGGGATTATGAGCAGTTCTTC. It codes for CASSPRGDYEQFF.

The chain recombines TRBV30 with TRBJ2-3; 9 bases line up with TRBD1. The CDR3 is 15 amino acids. The germline CDR1 and CDR2 sequences are GTSNPN and SVGIG (reference sequence). Trimming removed 7 bases from V and 6 bases from J; junction bases left unmatched: 14. The CDR3 loop reads CAFRSPGQGVDTQYF. CDR3 nucleotide sequence: TGTGCCTTTAGATCACCGGGACAGGGTGTCGATACGCAGTATTTT.

V and J are TRBV28 and TRBJ1-2, with D maybe TRBD1 (5 bases). Per the germline V gene, CDR1 is MDHEN and CDR2 is SYDVKM. The CDR3 spans 17 residues. V lost 4 bases and J 6 bases, leaving 24 bases between the germline ends. CDR3 sequence reads: CASSSALVRDRGDGYTF. CDR3 DNA: TGTGCCAGCAGTTCGGCCCTCGTACGGGATAGAGGGGATGGCTACACCTTC.

This clone appeared a single time. The chain couples TRBV28 to TRBJ1-1; the D gene is possibly TRBD1 (6 bases). CDR1 MDHEN and CDR2 SYDVKM come from the germline V gene. There are 14 residues in the CDR3. V was cut by 8 bases and J by 0 bases, with 13 bases left in between. CDR3 DNA sequence: TGTGCCAGCTTCCCCGACAGGATGAACACTGAAGCTTTCTTT. This gives the protein CASFPDRMNTEAFF.

This clone was detected only once. The chain has TRBV10-3 and TRBJ2-2; 9 bases agree with TRBD1. CDR3 length: 15 residues. Germline loops: CDR1 ENHRY, CDR2 SYGVKD. V shed 5 bases and J 6 bases; nucleotides not matched to a gene: 7. The CDR3 nucleotides read TGTGCCATCAGTCCTGGACAGGGGTTAGCCGGGGAGCTGTTTTTT. This sequence encodes CAISPGQGLAGELFF.

This chain joins TRBV7-9 and TRBJ1-1; TRBD1 aligns across 8 bases. The CDR3 runs to 18 residues. V gave up 0 bases and J gave up 6 bases; unmatched junction bases: 15. The germline CDR1 and CDR2 sequences are SEHNR and FQNEAQ (reference sequence). Here the CDR3 DNA reads TGTGCCAGCAGCTTAGCATTTTCAGGGGGCGGCTCCTTCGCTGAAGCTTTCTTT. Amino acids: CASSLAFSGGGSFAEAFF.

Only a few counts were recorded for this clone. V and J are TRBV27 and TRBJ2-2, with TRBD1 matching over 9 bases. The V gene's germline CDR1 is MNHEY and CDR2 SMNVEV (reference sequence). J lost 6 bases, V lost 6 bases, and 11 bases had no gene match. CDR3 length equals 16 residues. The CDR3 nucleotides read TGTGCCAGCAGGAAAGTGACAGGGGGGTATGCCGGGGAGCTGTTTTTT. It specifies CASRKVTGGYAGELFF.

The chain has TRBV7-3 and TRBJ2-5; D may be TRBD1 (5 bases). CDR1 and CDR2 from the germline V gene are SGHTA and FQGTGA. This CDR3 is built from 15 residues. Trimming removed 0 bases from V and 4 bases from J, with 12 bases in between. The CDR3 protein is CASSLTRGGAETQYF. For the CDR3, the DNA is TGTGCCAGCAGCTTAACTAGGGGTGGGGCAGAGACCCAGTACTTC. The full variable domain, rest sourced from reference TRBV7-3 and TRBJ2-5, is GAGVSQTPSNKVTEKGKYVELRCDPISGHTALYWYRQSLGQGPEFLIYFQGTGAADDSGLPNDRFFAVRPEGSVSTLKIQRTERGDSAVYLCASSLTRGGAETQYFGPGTRLLVL.

V gene TRBV30 combines with J gene TRBJ1-4, with D unresolved. This CDR3 comprises 14 residues. Per germline, CDR1 GTSNPN and CDR2 SVGIG (reference sequence). Trimming removed 1 base from V and 8 bases from J, with 14 bases in between. CDR3 protein: CAWSGNLPVEKLFF. The CDR3, as DNA: TGTGCCTGGAGTGGGAATCTCCCCGTCGAAAAACTGTTTTTT.

This rearrangement joins TRBV5-1 to TRBJ2-3; D is unclear. The V end lost 1 base, the J end lost 6 bases, and 6 bases lay between the germline ends. Per the germline V gene, CDR1 is SGHRS and CDR2 is YFSETQ. The CDR3 sequence is 12 residues long. This CDR3 is CASSLMWDTQYF. The CDR3 DNA reads TGCGCCAGCAGCTTGATGTGGGATACGCAGTATTTT.

J is TRBJ2-3 and V is TRBV5-1, with TRBD2 matching over 9 bases. V was clipped by 0 bases and J by 4 bases; unmatched bases: 6. CDR1 and CDR2 (germline): SGHRS, YFSETQ. CDR3 length equals 16 residues. The CDR3 region has the DNA TGCGCCAGCAGCTTGGTACCTAGCGGGGAAGCAGATACGCAGTATTTT. Amino acid sequence: CASSLVPSGEADTQYF.

The J gene is TRBJ2-6, the V gene TRBV6-4, with a possible D match to TRBD1 (6 bases). CDR3 length equals 17 residues. The V gene's germline CDR1 is MRHNA and CDR2 SNTAGT. Trimming stripped 8 bases from V and 0 bases from J, with 17 bases between. In nucleotides, the CDR3 is TGTGCCAGCCGCAAGGGGGAATCTAGCTCTGGGGCCAACGTCCTGACTTTC. It is translated as CASRKGESSSGANVLTF.

V is TRBV10-1 and J is TRBJ2-4; D possibly corresponds to TRBD1 (5 bases). The V gene's germline CDR1 is WNHNN and CDR2 SYGVQD (reference sequence). This CDR3 has 16 residues. The V gene lost 0 bases and the J gene lost 2 bases, with 11 bases spanning the gap. The CDR3 DNA sequence: TGCGCCAGCAGTGAGTCACCTACAGGATCCAAAAACATTCAGTACTTC. This gives the protein CASSESPTGSKNIQYF.

The V call is TRBV2, the J call TRBJ1-5, with 11 bases identical to TRBD1. CDR1 is SNHLY and CDR2 is FYNNEI in the germline V gene. CDR3 length: 15 residues. Germline trimming cut 4 bases from V and 6 bases from J; bases unmatched to any gene: 5. The DNA for the CDR3 is TGTGCCAGCAGTGGGACCGGGACAGGGGGTCAGCCCCAGCATTTT. Its translation: CASSGTGTGGQPQHF.

The CDR3 DNA reads TGTGCCAGCTCACCGACGAGGCCGGGGTTGAACACTGAAGCTTTCTTT. This gives the protein CASSPTRPGLNTEAFF. This chain links TRBV18 with TRBJ1-1, with unresolved D. Trimming pared 3 bases from V and 0 bases from J, leaving 14 bases between. Germline V gives CDR1 KGHSH, CDR2 LQKENI. The CDR3 length is 16 residues.

The chain employs TRBV7-9 and TRBJ2-1; D is undetermined. The CDR3 has 13 amino acids. Trimming stripped 2 bases from V and 6 bases from J, with 8 bases between. Germline CDR1 is SEHNR and CDR2 is FQNEAQ (reference sequence). The CDR3: CASSLSAGNEQFF. CDR3 coding DNA: TGTGCCAGCAGCTTATCGGCCGGCAATGAGCAGTTCTTC.

The rearrangement links TRBV18 to TRBJ1-2, with D perhaps TRBD1 (6 bases). The CDR3 length is 13 residues. Between the trimmed V and J ends, which lost 4 bases and 6 bases, there was a span of 12 bases. CDR1 and CDR2 from the germline V gene are KGHSH and LQKENI. The CDR3 is CASSQQGRDGYTF. DNA for the CDR3: TGTGCCAGCTCACAACAGGGACGGGATGGCTACACCTTC.

V usage is TRBV5-6 and J usage is TRBJ2-7, with D tentatively TRBD1 (6 bases). There are 15 residues in the CDR3. The V end was cut by 1 base, the J end by 1 base, with 12 bases between. Per the germline V gene, CDR1 is SGHDT and CDR2 is YYEEEE. CDR3 region: CASSLPGQPSYEQYV. CDR3 in DNA: TGTGCCAGCAGCTTGCCTGGACAGCCTTCCTACGAGCAGTACGTC.

The chain uses TRBV5-8 and TRBJ1-5; TRBD1 might be the D (5 bases). The CDR3 runs 14 residues. V was trimmed by 0 bases and J by 7 bases, leaving 11 bases between them. The germline V gene has CDR1 SGHTS and CDR2 YDEGEE. CDR3 DNA: TGTGCCAGCAGCTTGGAGGGGTCCGGACAGCCCCAGCATTTT. Residues: CASSLEGSGQPQHF. The entire variable domain, with the rest obtained from reference TRBV5-8 and TRBJ1-5, is as follows: EAGVTQSPTHLIKTRGQQATLRCSPISGHTSVYWYQQALGLGLQFLLWYDEGEERNRGNFPPRFSGRQFPNYSSELNVNALELEDSALYLCASSLEGSGQPQHFGDGTRLSIL.

The genes are TRBV2 and TRBJ1-5; TRBD1 is a possible D gene (6 bases). Germline assignment: CDR1 SNHLY and CDR2 FYNNEI. The ends were cut back, 8 bases at V and 6 bases at J, with 17 bases in the middle. The CDR3 is 14 residues long. The CDR3 coding sequence is TGTGCCAGCCTCGGGCAGGGAGGGGGTCAGCCCCAGCATTTT. Translated: CASLGQGGGQPQHF.

The chain employs TRBV6-5 and TRBJ1-2; unclear D gene. CDR1 and CDR2 from the germline V gene are MNHEY and SVGAGI. The CDR3 runs 15 residues. Trimming pared 6 bases from V and 0 bases from J, leaving 14 bases between. The CDR3 reads CASRRYQDSNYGYTF. CDR3 sequence (DNA): TGTGCCAGCAGGCGATATCAAGACTCTAACTATGGCTACACCTTC.

The CDR3 DNA follows: TGTGCCACAAAGGCGGGGCAGGAGACCACCGGGGAGCTGTTTTTT. Its translation: CATKAGQETTGELFF. This chain joins TRBV19 and TRBJ2-2; weak D call: TRBD2 (6 bases). The CDR3 contains 15 residues. V was cut by 10 bases and J by 4 bases, with 19 bases left in between. CDR1 is LNHDA and CDR2 is SQIVND in the germline V gene (reference sequence).